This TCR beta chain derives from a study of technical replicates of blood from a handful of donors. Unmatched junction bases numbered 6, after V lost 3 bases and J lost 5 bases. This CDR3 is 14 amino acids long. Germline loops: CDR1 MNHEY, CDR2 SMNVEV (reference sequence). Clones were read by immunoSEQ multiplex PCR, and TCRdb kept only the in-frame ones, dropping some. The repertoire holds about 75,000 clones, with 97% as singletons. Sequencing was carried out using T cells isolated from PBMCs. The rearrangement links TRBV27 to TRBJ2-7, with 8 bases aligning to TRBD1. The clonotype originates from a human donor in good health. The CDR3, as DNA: TGTGCCAGCAGTTTCACAGGGGGAACCCACGAGCAGTACTTC. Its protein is CASSFTGGTHEQYF.